This T cell receptor (beta chain) derives from a study of blood T cell repertoires in COVID-19. Across the study: Italy, Spain and the United States were the sources of the convalescent and acute COVID-19 samples. PBMCs, B-cell-depleted T cells, or T cells were the source of the cDNA or gDNA that made up the material.

Seattle-derived patients entered the study during active infection and were followed longitudinally. Per the original methods: Nucleated cell number was recorded as an estimate derived from reference gene primer amplification. This table comes from immunoSEQ multiplex PCR, and its TCRdb copy is limited to in-frame clones, with some not included. The D gene and trimming were derived from the DNA, and the V and J assignments and clone size from that table. In the table there are around 160,000 clones, approximately 85% of which are singletons. The CDR3 sequence is 16 residues long. Germline V lookup: CDR1 SGHVS, CDR2 FQNEAQ. The germline V and J ends were trimmed by 5 bases and 1 base, with 15 bases remaining between them.

The chain employs TRBV7-8 and TRBJ2-4; possibly TRBD2 for D (6 bases). The sample consisted of peripheral blood. The clonotype was recovered from an older woman with COVID-19, enrolled during active disease. CDR3 sequence (DNA): TGTGCCAGCAGCCACGGGGGAGGCCCGGCCAAAAACATTCAGTACTTC. This sequence encodes CASSHGGGPAKNIQYF.